Below are 19 T cell receptor beta chains sequenced from a single sample in a study of cytomegalovirus exposure and HLA in healthy donors. The data were produced by immunoSEQ multiplex PCR, yet TCRdb's version contains in-frame clones alone and is incomplete. The data contain 65,000 to 100,000 clones, over 85% of them seen just once; the ten biggest clones take up 3.6%. Sequencing was carried out using PBMCs. These TCRs come from a woman aged 25-40 years in good health and CMV-seronegative.

The chain employs TRBV27 and TRBJ1-2; maybe TRBD1 (5 bases). This CDR3 is built from 13 residues. The germline V gene encodes CDR1 MNHEY and CDR2 SMNVEV (reference sequence). V gave up 3 bases and J gave up 6 bases, with 11 bases separating them. Here the CDR3 DNA reads TGTGCCAGCAGTTTCGGGGGTGCAAATGGCTACACCTTC. Its translation: CASSFGGANGYTF.

This chain joins TRBV5-6 and TRBJ2-2; D is unresolved. Germline lookup yields CDR1 SGHDT and CDR2 YYEEEE. The CDR3 length is 15 residues. Trimming took off 4 bases at V and 0 bases at J, with 10 bases between the two ends. The CDR3 protein is CASSPDTANTGELFF. The CDR3 DNA is TGTGCCAGCAGCCCTGACACAGCGAACACCGGGGAGCTGTTTTTT.

This clone was seen a single time. The chain is built from TRBV18 and TRBJ1-2; D is undetermined. The CDR3 extends over 13 amino acids. Germline CDR1 KGHSH, CDR2 LQKENI. The V and J ends lost 5 bases and 4 bases respectively, with 11 bases between them. CDR3 coding DNA: TGTGCCAGCTCATCCGGTCATGCCTATGGCTACACCTTC. Translating it yields CASSSGHAYGYTF.

The chain has TRBV18 and TRBJ1-1; unclear D gene. Deletions cut 6 bases from V and 1 base from J, with 12 bases between. Per germline, CDR1 KGHSH and CDR2 LQKENI. The CDR3 loop spans 14 amino acids. The CDR3 DNA reads as TGTGCCAGCTCCTCTAATAGCCAGAACACTGAAGCTTTCTTT. Its protein is CASSSNSQNTEAFF.

V gene TRBV2 combines with J gene TRBJ1-1, with D possibly being TRBD1 (6 bases). This CDR3 region has 15 residues. V was clipped by 7 bases and J by 0 bases, with 15 bases between them. Germline loops: CDR1 SNHLY, CDR2 FYNNEI. CDR3 sequence reads: CASNMGAAVNTEAFF. The CDR3 DNA sequence: TGTGCCAGCAACATGGGGGCAGCGGTGAACACTGAAGCTTTCTTT.

V is TRBV5-8 and J is TRBJ2-7, with D tentatively TRBD2 (6 bases). The germline V gene encodes CDR1 SGHTS and CDR2 YDEGEE. V dropped 4 bases and J dropped 3 bases, with 11 bases sitting between them. The CDR3 spans 13 residues. Here the CDR3 reads CASSLAGSYEQYF. The CDR3 coding sequence is TGTGCCAGCAGCCTGGCCGGGAGCTACGAGCAGTACTTC.

The J gene is TRBJ2-3, the V gene TRBV2; no definite D call. The germline gives CDR1 SNHLY, CDR2 FYNNEI. This CDR3 is 12 amino acids long. V was shortened by 7 bases and J by 4 bases, with 9 bases between the two germline ends. The CDR3 DNA follows: TGTGCCAGCATTCGACTCGCAGATACGCAGTATTTT. Its translation is CASIRLADTQYF.

This clone has just one count. The J gene is TRBJ2-1, the V gene TRBV6-5, with 16 bases fitting TRBD2. Germline loops: CDR1 MNHEY, CDR2 SVGAGI. This CDR3 contains 14 residues. J was trimmed by 9 bases and V by 6 bases; bases with no gene match: 2. In DNA form, the CDR3 reads TGTGCCAGCAGGGGGACTAGCGGGAGGGGTGAGCAGTTCTTC. This translates into CASRGTSGRGEQFF.

The V call is TRBV28, the J call TRBJ2-2, with TRBD2 as a possible D gene (6 bases). The germline V and J ends were trimmed by 1 base and 6 bases, with 18 bases remaining between them. Per the germline V gene, CDR1 is MDHEN and CDR2 is SYDVKM. CDR3 length: 17 residues. The CDR3 reads CASSLSMGGPTAGELFF. CDR3 coding DNA: TGTGCCAGCAGTTTATCTATGGGGGGACCAACCGCCGGGGAGCTGTTTTTT.

This chain joins TRBV21-1 and TRBJ2-1; whether TRBD1, the table's D call, matches the DNA was not checked. TRBV21-1 constitutes a pseudogene. The CDR3 consists of 17 residues. The CDR3 loop reads CASSILDRGHLENEQFF. CDR3 bases: TGTGCCAGCAGCATCCTGGACAGGGGGCATTTGGAAAATGAGCAGTTCTTC.

This clone has only one observation. The chain carries TRBV5-4 and TRBJ1-1, with 8 bases that match TRBD1. Germline lookup yields CDR1 SGHNT and CDR2 YYREEE (reference sequence). The CDR3 runs 18 residues. V lost 4 bases and J lost 0; bases outside the gene matches: 14. For the CDR3, the DNA is TGTGCCAGCAGCGACGCGCCCCAGGGGGCCCTCATGAACACTGAAGCTTTCTTT. As protein: CASSDAPQGALMNTEAFF.

The rearrangement links TRBV28 to TRBJ1-2; 7 nucleotides agree with TRBD1. The ends lost 5 bases at V and 6 bases at J; junction bases unmatched: 3. The germline V gene encodes CDR1 MDHEN and CDR2 SYDVKM. The CDR3 loop spans 12 amino acids. The CDR3 coding sequence is TGTGCCAGCAGTGTACAGGGGAATGGCTACACCTTC. Its protein product is CASSVQGNGYTF.

This sequence joins TRBV6-1 and TRBJ1-1; tentative D call: TRBD1 (6 bases). Deletions cut 6 bases from V and 0 bases from J, with 8 bases between. The CDR3 spans 13 residues. Looked up from germline, CDR1 is MNHNS and CDR2 is SASEGT. DNA of the CDR3: TGTGCCAGCAGCAGGGGAATGAACACTGAAGCTTTCTTT. Protein product: CASSRGMNTEAFF.

The genes are TRBV19 and TRBJ1-2; D not certain. The germline gives CDR1 LNHDA, CDR2 SQIVND (reference sequence). V was shortened by 2 bases and J by 8 bases, with 12 bases between the two germline ends. This CDR3 has 13 residues. In DNA form, the CDR3 reads TGTGCCAGTAGTATAAACCCTCCAACAGGCTACACCTTC. As protein: CASSINPPTGYTF.

V usage is TRBV5-6 and J usage is TRBJ2-2; maybe TRBD1 (6 bases). This CDR3 is built from 13 residues. Germline values: CDR1 SGHDT, CDR2 YYEEEE. Trimming took off 3 bases at V and 7 bases at J, with 10 bases between the two ends. CDR3: CASSSPQGGELFF. DNA for the CDR3: TGTGCCAGCAGCTCGCCACAGGGCGGGGAGCTGTTTTTT.

The rearrangement uses TRBV27 and TRBJ1-1, with a tentative D call TRBD1 (6 bases). V was clipped by 6 bases and J by 7 bases, with 18 bases between them. This CDR3 contains 14 residues. Germline CDR1 and CDR2: MNHEY and SMNVEV (reference sequence). The CDR3 sequence is CASRIGQPSSEAFF. In nucleotides, the CDR3 is TGTGCCAGCAGGATCGGACAGCCGTCTAGTGAAGCTTTCTTT.

The rearrangement uses TRBV28 and TRBJ1-2; D ambiguous. V was cut by 2 bases and J by 7 bases, with 23 bases left in between. The CDR3 runs 17 residues. CDR1 MDHEN and CDR2 SYDVKM come from the germline V gene. The CDR3 region has the DNA TGTGCCAGCAGTTTAGGTTTGGAGAACAGTCCTCGGGGTGGCTACACCTTC. It translates to CASSLGLENSPRGGYTF.

This clone was observed a single time. The chain recombines TRBV19 with TRBJ2-2; the match to TRBD2 covers 8 bases. CDR1 and CDR2 (germline): LNHDA, SQIVND (reference sequence). The CDR3 is 16 residues long. J lost 6 bases, V lost 1 base, and 7 bases had no gene match. CDR3 protein: CASSIASAGGPGELFF. As DNA, the CDR3 is TGTGCCAGTAGTATAGCCTCCGCGGGGGGCCCCGGGGAGCTGTTTTTT.

The chain recombines TRBV18 with TRBJ1-2; 7 nucleotides agree with TRBD1. Germline trimming cut 0 bases from V and 3 bases from J; bases unmatched to any gene: 10. This CDR3 is built from 17 residues. Germline loops: CDR1 KGHSH, CDR2 LQKENI. CDR3: CASSPPGRGQVDYGYTF. The CDR3 DNA reads as TGTGCCAGCTCACCACCCGGCCGAGGACAGGTGGACTATGGCTACACCTTC.